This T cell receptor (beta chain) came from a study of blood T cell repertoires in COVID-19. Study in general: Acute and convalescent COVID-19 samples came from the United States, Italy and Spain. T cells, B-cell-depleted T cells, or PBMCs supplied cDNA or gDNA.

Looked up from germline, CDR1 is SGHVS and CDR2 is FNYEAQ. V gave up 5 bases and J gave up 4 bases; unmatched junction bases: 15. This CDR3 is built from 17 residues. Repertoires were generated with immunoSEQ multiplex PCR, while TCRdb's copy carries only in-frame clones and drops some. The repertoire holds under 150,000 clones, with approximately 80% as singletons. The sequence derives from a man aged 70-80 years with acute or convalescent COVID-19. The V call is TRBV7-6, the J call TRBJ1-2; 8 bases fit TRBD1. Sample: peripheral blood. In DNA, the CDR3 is TGTGCCAGCAGCCCTTTTAGCCTGCAGGGGGCGGCCTATGGCTACACCTTC. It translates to CASSPFSLQGAAYGYTF.